This T cell receptor beta chain was obtained from a study of OX40 agonist ivuxolimab in advanced cancers. Looking at the study overall: Ivuxolimab, an antibody acting as an agonist of OX40 (CD134), was used to treat patients.

The CDR3 totals 15 residues. The germline V gene has CDR1 SGHRS and CDR2 YFSETQ. The V end lost 5 bases, the J end lost 7 bases, and 18 bases lay between the germline ends. On this clone itself: Its specificity is not known.

The data were produced by immunoSEQ multiplex PCR, yet TCRdb's version contains in-frame clones alone and is incomplete. There are roughly 80,000 clones in the sample; about 85% occur only once, and around 0.7% lies in the top ten. Study results and limitations: The study did not work out the antigen specificity of the expanded peripheral T cells.

Autoimmune disease history or systemic immunosuppression disqualified patients. On cycle 4 day 1 and cycle 7 day 1, as well as at baseline, blood was sampled. The material sequenced was CD4+ or CD8+ T cells sorted from blood, taken in a trial of the OX40 agonist ivuxolimab. The chain joins TRBV5-1 to TRBJ1-4; D perhaps matches TRBD1 (6 bases). The receptor comes from an adult with an advanced solid tumor such as melanoma, head and neck, liver or kidney cancer. The CDR3 protein is CASSFRGAPGEKLFF. CDR3 coding DNA: TGCGCCAGCAGTTTTAGGGGGGCGCCCGGTGAAAAACTGTTTTTT.